This T cell receptor (beta chain) originates from a study of shared clonotypes between healthy human individuals. This clone came up once. Other DNA sequences in this specimen translate into the identical CDR3. Deep-level assay runs were performed. Original processing methods: From ImmunoSEQ came sequences covering only the junction and carrying no quality scores, so filtering differed. Assay: immunoSEQ multiplex PCR; the TCRdb copy retains only in-frame clones and omits some. The V and J calls and clone size were taken over from that table, and D and trimming were inferred from the DNA. The table lists fewer than 600,000 clones, about 76% of them singletons, with over 10% in the top ten. The germline V gene has CDR1 SGHTA and CDR2 FQGNSA. The length of the CDR3 is 16 residues. Trimming at V came to 1 base and at J to 4 bases, leaving 7 bases not matched to a gene.

The sequencing input was PBMCs. The receptor was derived from a middle-aged woman in good health. Some clones in this sample may be carry-over from other donors' samples. The chain carries TRBV7-2 and TRBJ2-7, with 10 nucleotides matching TRBD1. CDR3 nucleotides: TGTGCCAGCAGCTTAGGACCCGGGACAGGGGCATACGAGCAGTACTTC. Protein sequence: CASSLGPGTGAYEQYF.